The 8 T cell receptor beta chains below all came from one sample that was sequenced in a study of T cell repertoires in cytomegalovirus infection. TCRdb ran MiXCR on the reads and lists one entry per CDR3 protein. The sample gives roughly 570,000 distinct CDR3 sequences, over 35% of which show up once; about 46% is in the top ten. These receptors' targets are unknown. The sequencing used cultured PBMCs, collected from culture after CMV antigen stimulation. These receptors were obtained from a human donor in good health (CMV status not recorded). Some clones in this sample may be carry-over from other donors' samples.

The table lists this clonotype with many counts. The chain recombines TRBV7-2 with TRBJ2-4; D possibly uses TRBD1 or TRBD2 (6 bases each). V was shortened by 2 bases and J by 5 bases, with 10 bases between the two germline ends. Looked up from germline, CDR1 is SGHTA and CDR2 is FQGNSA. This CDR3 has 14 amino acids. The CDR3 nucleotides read TGTGCCAGCAGCTTATTGGGGGGCGAAAACATTCAGTACTTC. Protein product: CASSLLGGENIQYF.

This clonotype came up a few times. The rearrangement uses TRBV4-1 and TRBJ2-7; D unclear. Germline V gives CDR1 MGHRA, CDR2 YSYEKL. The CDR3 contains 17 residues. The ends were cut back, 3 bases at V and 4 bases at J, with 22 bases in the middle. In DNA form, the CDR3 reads TGCGCCAGCAGCCACCAAATAACCGGAACACGAACTTACGAGCAGTACTTC. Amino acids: CASSHQITGTRTYEQYF.

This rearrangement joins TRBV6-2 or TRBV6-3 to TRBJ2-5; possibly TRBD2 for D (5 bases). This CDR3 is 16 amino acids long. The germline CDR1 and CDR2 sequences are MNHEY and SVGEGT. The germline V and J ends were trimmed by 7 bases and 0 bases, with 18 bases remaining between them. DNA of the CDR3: TGTGCCAGCACCCCTACCGACGGGAATCACCAAGAGACCCAGTACTTC. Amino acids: CASTPTDGNHQETQYF.

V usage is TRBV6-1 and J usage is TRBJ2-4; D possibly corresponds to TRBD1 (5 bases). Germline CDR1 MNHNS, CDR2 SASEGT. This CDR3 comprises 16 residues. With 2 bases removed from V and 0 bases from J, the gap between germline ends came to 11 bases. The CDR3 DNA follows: TGTGCCAGCAGTGAACAGGGCCTGATAGCCAAAAACATTCAGTACTTC. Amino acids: CASSEQGLIAKNIQYF.

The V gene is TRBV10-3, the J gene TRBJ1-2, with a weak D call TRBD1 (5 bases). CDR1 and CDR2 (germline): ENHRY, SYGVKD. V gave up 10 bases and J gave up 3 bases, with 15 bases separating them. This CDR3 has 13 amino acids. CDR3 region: CANKAGPDYGYTF. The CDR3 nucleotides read TGTGCCAATAAGGCGGGACCGGACTATGGCTACACCTTC.

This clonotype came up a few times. CDR3 bases: TGTGCCAGCAGTCCCACAATGGGGGCCAAAAACATTCAGTACTTC. Translation gives CASSPTMGAKNIQYF. The chain uses TRBV12-3 or TRBV12-4 and TRBJ2-4, with D hard to call. Trimming left V 5 bases short and J 1 base short, with 12 bases between. The CDR3 totals 15 residues.

The CDR3 reads CASSVLASGYNEQFF. The CDR3 DNA reads TGTGCCAGCAGTGTTTTAGCTAGCGGCTACAATGAGCAGTTCTTC. The chain employs TRBV2 and TRBJ2-1, with 7 bases lining up with TRBD2. Germline V gene data show CDR1 as SNHLY and CDR2 as FYNNEI. The CDR3 runs 15 residues. The J segment lost 3 bases and the V segment lost 4 bases, leaving 6 bases of the junction unmatched.

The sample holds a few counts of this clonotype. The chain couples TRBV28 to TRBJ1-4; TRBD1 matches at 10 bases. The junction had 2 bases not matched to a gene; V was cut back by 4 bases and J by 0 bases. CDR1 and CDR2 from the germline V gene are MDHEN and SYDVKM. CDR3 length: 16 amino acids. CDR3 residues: CASSSGQGATNEKLFF. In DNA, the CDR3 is TGTGCCAGCAGTTCCGGACAGGGGGCAACTAATGAAAAACTGTTTTTT.